This T cell receptor beta chain was retrieved from a study of T cells in Graves' hyperthyroidism and ophthalmopathy. Overall study context: Before any treatment, at initial diagnosis, peripheral blood was collected.

Per germline, CDR1 MGHRA and CDR2 YSYEKL. V shed 0 bases and J 6 bases; nucleotides not matched to a gene: 2. The CDR3 has 15 amino acids. With a duration under 2 months, the hyperthyroidism was newly diagnosed in patients aged 18 to 65. Authors of the study amplified TCR beta CDR3 regions from RNA transcripts. The primer set for the first-round RT-PCR of the TCR CDR3 was HTBI. TCRdb analysed the multiplex PCR reads with MiXCR anew, one entry per CDR3 protein. The table shows about 510,000 distinct CDR3 sequences, with roughly 15% occurring only once. Sequencing used blood. The origin of this receptor is a woman aged 40 to 50 with Graves' hyperthyroidism. This sequence joins TRBV4-1 and TRBJ2-1; 10 bases fit TRBD1. The CDR3 region has the DNA TGCGCCAGCAGCCAAGAACGGACAGGGGGCAATGAGCAGTTCTTC. Translated, it gives CASSQERTGGNEQFF.